Each of the 21 T cell receptor beta chains below was sequenced from the same sample in a study of CD8+CD57+ T cells in acquired aplastic anemia. Patients included in sequencing had previously demonstrated CD8+CD57+ cell expansion by flow cytometry. The template for TCR beta VDJ and CDR3 sequence profiling was genomic DNA. TCRdb reprocessed the reads with MiXCR, giving one entry per CDR3 protein. The table lists 270,000 or so distinct CDR3 sequences, 82% of them singletons. The material sequenced was sorted CD4+, CD8+, or CD8+CD57+ T cells (not recorded which) from PBMCs. These receptors were taken from a human donor with aplastic anemia.

The V gene is TRBV7-9, the J gene TRBJ1-2; D perhaps matches TRBD1 (5 bases). Trimming cost V 3 bases and J 5 bases, with 19 bases left between them. From germline, CDR1 is SEHNR and CDR2 FQNEAQ (reference sequence). The CDR3 length is 16 residues. The CDR3 DNA is TGTGCCAGCAGCTTGGCGAGGGACGGCACCGTATATGGCTACACCTTC. The encoded protein is CASSLARDGTVYGYTF.

The chain employs TRBV11-3 and TRBJ1-2; D ambiguous. V gave up 1 base and J gave up 4 bases, with 13 bases separating them. Germline V lookup: CDR1 SGHNT, CDR2 YENEEA. The CDR3 sequence is 15 residues long. This CDR3 is CASSLGLAAVYGYTF. CDR3 bases: TGTGCCAGCAGCTTAGGTCTGGCAGCGGTCTATGGCTACACCTTC.

The chain is built from TRBV7-9 and TRBJ1-1; D may be TRBD1 (6 bases). The CDR3 consists of 15 residues. Trimming removed 3 bases at V and 5 bases at J, with 16 bases between. Germline loops: CDR1 SEHNR, CDR2 FQNEAQ (reference sequence). The CDR3: CASSFDLRGGTEAFF. CDR3 in DNA: TGTGCCAGCAGCTTTGATCTGAGAGGGGGGACTGAAGCTTTCTTT.

The V and J genes are TRBV7-3 and TRBJ1-2; a weak D match, TRBD1 (5 bases). Germline values: CDR1 SGHTA, CDR2 FQGTGA. This CDR3 spans 16 amino acids. Trimming took 3 bases from V and 11 from J, leaving 25 bases between them. The CDR3 region is CASSLDGTWGENEYTF. The CDR3 DNA follows: TGTGCCAGCAGCTTGGACGGGACTTGGGGCGAAAATGAGTACACCTTC. Together with reference TRBV7-3 and TRBJ1-2, the CDR3 gives the full variable domain: GAGVSQTPSNKVTEKGKYVELRCDPISGHTALYWYRQSLGQGPEFLIYFQGTGAADDSGLPNDRFFAVRPEGSVSTLKIQRTERGDSAVYLCASSLDGTWGENEYTFGSGTRLTVV.

A few counts support this clonotype. CDR3 in amino acids: CATAAGENTGELFF. DNA of the CDR3: TGTGCCACGGCGGCGGGGGAGAACACCGGGGAGCTGTTTTTT. The chain uses TRBV24-1 and TRBJ2-2, with 7 positions matching TRBD2. V lost 10 bases and J lost 1; bases outside the gene matches: 5. Germline assignment: CDR1 KGHDR and CDR2 SFDVKD. The CDR3 has 14 residues.

The chain employs TRBV10-3 and TRBJ2-7; 7 bases align to TRBD1. The CDR3 sequence is 15 residues long. CDR1 and CDR2 from the germline V gene are ENHRY and SYGVKD. V lost 0 bases, J lost 0 bases, and 2 bases stayed unmatched. The CDR3 coding sequence is TGTGCCATCAGTGAGTCGGGACAGAGCTCCTACGAGCAGTACTTC. Translating it yields CAISESGQSSYEQYF.

This clonotype was detected only a few times. The chain combines TRBV2 with TRBJ2-2; D is unclear. Trimming left V 7 bases short and J 1 base short, with 4 bases between. Germline assignment: CDR1 SNHLY and CDR2 FYNNEI. The CDR3 covers 12 residues. CDR3 residues: CASTKNTGELFF. The CDR3 bases are TGTGCCAGCACCAAGAACACCGGGGAGCTGTTTTTT.

V gene TRBV19 combines with J gene TRBJ2-7; 15 bases are a match to TRBD2. The J segment lost 4 bases and the V segment lost 1 base, leaving 5 bases of the junction unmatched. The CDR3 consists of 17 residues. The germline V gene has CDR1 LNHDA and CDR2 SQIVND (reference sequence). In nucleotides, the CDR3 is TGTGCCAGTAGTATAGCCCGCGGGACTAGCGGGAGGTACGAGCAGTACTTC. Protein sequence: CASSIARGTSGRYEQYF. The complete variable domain, with remaining parts taken from reference TRBV19 and TRBJ2-7, reads DGGITQSPKYLFRKEGQNVTLSCEQNLNHDAMYWYRQDPGQGLRLIYYSQIVNDFQKGDIAEGYSVSREKKESFPLTVTSAQKNPTAFYLCASSIARGTSGRYEQYFGPGTRLTVT.

As concerns this clonotype: A junction end diverges from the germline sequence, so it may reflect a read error. The chain has TRBV19 and TRBJ2-1; D not resolved. Germline V gives CDR1 LNHDA, CDR2 SQIVND (reference sequence). This CDR3 has 15 amino acids. CDR3 residues: CASSVTWASRNDQHF. The CDR3 DNA sequence: TGTGCCAGTAGTGTGACATGGGCTTCTAGAAATGACCAGCACTTT.

The V call is TRBV7-2, the J call TRBJ2-3; 7 bases fit TRBD1. The germline V gene encodes CDR1 SGHTA and CDR2 FQGNSA. This CDR3 has 15 residues. V trimming: 1 base; J trimming: 8 bases; junction bases outside the gene matches: 9. In nucleotides, the CDR3 is TGTGCCAGCAGCTTAGATCTGACAGGGATTGGTACGCAGTATTTT. Translating it yields CASSLDLTGIGTQYF.

The V call is TRBV5-6, the J call TRBJ2-1, with TRBD2 as a possible D gene (6 bases). In germline, CDR1 is SGHDT, CDR2 YYEEEE. CDR3 length: 16 residues. V gave up 0 bases and J gave up 0 bases, with 10 bases separating them. The CDR3, as DNA: TGTGCCAGCAGCTTGGGTGGGGGGTTCTCCTACAATGAGCAGTTCTTC. This gives the protein CASSLGGGFSYNEQFF.

The chain employs TRBV7-9 and TRBJ2-6; tentative D call: TRBD2 (6 bases). The CDR3 spans 17 residues. V was pared by 7 bases and J by 0 bases, with 16 bases between. Germline V gene lookup returns CDR1 SEHNR and CDR2 FQNEAQ (reference sequence). DNA for the CDR3: TGTGCCAGCACCCCAGGCGGGGTGCCCTCTGGGGCCAACGTCCTGACTTTC. Protein sequence: CASTPGGVPSGANVLTF.

Worth noting for this clonotype: One end of the junction is discordant with germline, which a read error may explain. The chain recombines TRBV7-2 with TRBJ2-3; D possibly matches TRBD1 or TRBD2 (5 bases each). The germline CDR1 and CDR2 sequences are SGHTA and FQGNSA. CDR3 size: 13 residues. CDR3 DNA sequence: TGTGCCAGCAGCTATCAGGGAGCCGGTACACAGTTTTTT. Translating it yields CASSYQGAGTQFF.

V gene TRBV6-6 combines with J gene TRBJ2-7; TRBD1 matches at 10 bases. V dropped 8 bases and J dropped 1; count of bases not matched to a gene: 2. The CDR3 totals 13 residues. Germline loops: CDR1 MNHNY, CDR2 SVGAGI (reference sequence). For the CDR3, the DNA is TGTGCCAGCGGACAGGGGGTATCCTACGAGCAGTACGTC. Protein: CASGQGVSYEQYV.

Concerning this clonotype: With a much larger clone just one base away, this may be a read error. Because the CDR3 is missing its conserved closing phenylalanine or tryptophan, this is likely a read error. It is unclear where the CDR3 begins or ends on the DNA, so no DNA is shown, and the CDR3 is as TCRdb lists it. The V and J genes are TRBV7-9 and TRBJ1-2; TRBD1 reflects the table's D call only, with no check against the DNA. Including both end residues, the CDR3 is 15 amino acids long. The germline gives CDR1 SEHNR, CDR2 FQNEAQ (reference sequence). The chain's CDR3 is CASSLAGSYGANVTL.

Concerning this clonotype: A much larger clonotype is one base distant, so this may be a read error. The chain employs TRBV11-2 and TRBJ2-3; D remains ambiguous. This CDR3 spans 13 amino acids. Trimming cost V 6 bases and J 3 bases, with 10 bases left between them. Germline V gives CDR1 SGHAT, CDR2 FQNNGV. DNA for the CDR3: TGTGCCAGCAGGGAAGATCTGACAGATACGCAGTATTTT. It codes for CASREDLTDTQYF.

Concerning this clonotype itself: Sequence at one end of the junction differs from germline and may be a read error. The J gene is TRBJ2-5, the V gene TRBV7-7, with D possibly called TRBD1 or TRBD2 (5 bases each). The CDR3 has 14 amino acids. Germline V gene sequence: CDR1 SSHAT, CDR2 FNYEAQ (reference sequence). CDR3 residues: CASSLGDARLLSPF. The CDR3 DNA reads TGTGCCAGCAGCTTGGGGGACGCCCGTTTGTTGAGCCCCTTC.

The sample holds a few counts of this clonotype. This chain joins TRBV2 and TRBJ2-3; D is uncertain. The V gene's germline CDR1 is SNHLY and CDR2 FYNNEI. The CDR3 loop spans 14 amino acids. The V and J ends lost 5 bases and 6 bases respectively, with 15 bases between them. The CDR3 nucleotides read TGTGCCAGCAGTCCCGAGATAGATCGGGATACGCAGTATTTT. This translates into CASSPEIDRDTQYF.

This clonotype has ten or more counts. At one end the junction does not follow the germline gene, possibly because of a read error. V gene TRBV9 combines with J gene TRBJ2-1; no firm D call. The CDR3 is 12 amino acids. Per germline, CDR1 SGDLS and CDR2 YYNGEE. This chain's CDR3 is CASSVDKDQLTF. CDR3 coding DNA: TGTGCCAGCAGCGTAGACAAGGACCAGCTTACTTTC.

The chain couples TRBV5-6 to TRBJ2-5; the D gene is possibly TRBD2 (6 bases). Per germline, CDR1 SGHDT and CDR2 YYEEEE. The CDR3 spans 13 residues. Trimming stripped 0 bases from V and 3 bases from J, with 6 bases between. CDR3 sequence (DNA): TGTGCCAGCAGCTTGGGGGAGGAAGAGACCCAGTACTTC. Protein: CASSLGEEETQYF.

At least ten counts were recorded for this clonotype. The chain links TRBV24-1 to TRBJ2-7; TRBD1 agrees at 7 bases. Germline V gene sequence: CDR1 KGHDR, CDR2 SFDVKD. The V segment lost 4 bases and the J segment 7 bases; nucleotides outside the gene matches: 12. The CDR3 has 15 residues. DNA for the CDR3: TGTGCCACCAGTGACAAGAAAACAGGGGTCGGAGAGCAGTACTTC. Amino acid sequence: CATSDKKTGVGEQYF.